This entry lists 13 T cell receptor beta chains sequenced from one sample in a study of blood T cell repertoires in COVID-19. TCRdb keeps only in-frame clones here, not all; method: immunoSEQ multiplex PCR. Of about 200,000 clones listed, 94% are singletons. The sample taken for sequencing was peripheral blood. These receptors were obtained from a young man with COVID-19, enrolled during active disease.

V is TRBV2 and J is TRBJ2-3; tentative D call: TRBD1 (5 bases). The CDR3 is 15 residues long. V lost 2 bases to trimming and J lost 1 base, with 10 bases between them. The germline V gene encodes CDR1 SNHLY and CDR2 FYNNEI. The CDR3, as DNA: TGTGCCAGCAGTGAATCTTTCAGGGGCACAGATACGCAGTATTTT. This codes for CASSESFRGTDTQYF.

V gene TRBV7-9 combines with J gene TRBJ1-1; D is undetermined. V lost 7 bases and J 0 bases, leaving 12 bases between the germline ends. Per germline, CDR1 SEHNR and CDR2 FQNEAQ (reference sequence). The length of the CDR3 is 14 residues. The CDR3 DNA reads TGTGCCAGCACCCCGGCGGGGTTGAACACTGAAGCTTTCTTT. Its protein is CASTPAGLNTEAFF.

The V gene is TRBV29-1, the J gene TRBJ1-1, with a tentative D call TRBD1 (5 bases). Germline CDR1 is SQVTM and CDR2 is ANQGSEA. V dropped 5 bases and J dropped 1 base, with 8 bases sitting between them. The CDR3 loop spans 12 amino acids. As DNA, the CDR3 is TGCAGCGTTTCCCAGGGGAACACTGAAGCTTTCTTT. Translating gives CSVSQGNTEAFF.

This clone has just one count. V usage is TRBV5-4 and J usage is TRBJ2-3; 7 nucleotides align to TRBD1. This CDR3 contains 14 residues. Germline CDR1 and CDR2: SGHNT and YYREEE (reference sequence). V lost 1 base and J lost 2; bases outside the gene matches: 1. In DNA form, the CDR3 reads TGTGCCAGCAGCTTGACAGGGGACACAGATACGCAGTATTTT. Its translation: CASSLTGDTDTQYF.

V and J are TRBV20-1 and TRBJ1-6; D perhaps matches TRBD1 (5 bases). Trimming left V 3 bases short and J 10 bases short, with 13 bases between. Germline values: CDR1 DFQATT, CDR2 SNEGSKA (reference sequence). This CDR3 contains 13 residues. The CDR3 sequence: CSASGALTSPLHF. CDR3 in DNA: TGCAGTGCTAGTGGGGCCCTGACCTCACCCCTCCACTTT.

J is TRBJ1-2 and V is TRBV9; D remains ambiguous. Germline CDR1 is SGDLS and CDR2 is YYNGEE. Trimming took 6 bases from V and 10 from J, leaving 13 bases between them. CDR3 length: 11 amino acids. CDR3 sequence (DNA): TGTGCCAGCAATCTTTACTACCACTACACCTTC. The encoded protein is CASNLYYHYTF.

The V call is TRBV6-1, the J call TRBJ1-2, with 7 bases that match TRBD1. CDR3 length equals 15 residues. V dropped 3 bases and J dropped 4; count of bases not matched to a gene: 8. Germline V lookup: CDR1 MNHNS, CDR2 SASEGT. Written as DNA, the CDR3 is TGTGCCAGCAGTGAGGACTGGGGACAGACCTATGGCTACACCTTC. It yields the protein CASSEDWGQTYGYTF.

The J gene is TRBJ1-5, the V gene TRBV9; possible D gene TRBD1, 5 bases. Germline V gives CDR1 SGDLS, CDR2 YYNGEE. The CDR3 runs to 15 residues. V gave up 4 bases and J gave up 1 base, with 12 bases separating them. CDR3 sequence (DNA): TGTGCCAGCAGCCTGGGGGGAATAAGCAATCAGCCCCAGCATTTT. Translating it yields CASSLGGISNQPQHF.

V and J are TRBV27 and TRBJ2-5; 9 nucleotides line up with TRBD2. The CDR3 extends over 17 amino acids. Germline CDR1 reads MNHEY; CDR2 reads SMNVEV (reference sequence). J lost 5 bases, V lost 0 bases, and 10 bases had no gene match. For the CDR3, the DNA is TGTGCCAGCAGTTTATCGTATGGCGGGGGGGGCTCCGAGACCCAGTACTTC. It yields the protein CASSLSYGGGGSETQYF.

This chain links TRBV13 with TRBJ1-1; D is perhaps TRBD1 (6 bases). Germline-derived CDR1 and CDR2 are PRHDT and FYEKMQ (reference sequence). The CDR3 runs to 14 residues. Trimming stripped 1 base from V and 6 bases from J, with 12 bases between. CDR3 DNA sequence: TGTGCCAGCAGCTTAGATGCAGGGGCAGCTGAAGCTTTCTTT. This codes for CASSLDAGAAEAFF.

This rearrangement joins TRBV9 to TRBJ2-3, with 9 bases identical to TRBD2. Losses at the gene ends were 0 bases for V and 4 bases for J; bases not matched to a gene: 12. The CDR3 totals 18 residues. Germline V gives CDR1 SGDLS, CDR2 YYNGEE. CDR3 in amino acids: CASSVGFLASGASDTQYF. For the CDR3, the DNA is TGTGCCAGCAGCGTAGGTTTCCTGGCTAGCGGGGCGTCAGATACGCAGTATTTT.

CDR3 in DNA: TGCGCCAGCAGCGGCCTAGGACAGGTAGGGGTAGGTAGCGTGTCTGAGCAGTTCTTC. Translated, it gives CASSGLGQVGVGSVSEQFF. The rearrangement joins TRBV5-1 to TRBJ2-1; TRBD1 matches at 7 bases. Germline CDR1 and CDR2: SGHRS and YFSETQ. The CDR3 is 19 amino acids. V dropped 4 bases and J dropped 9; count of bases not matched to a gene: 25.

The gene calls are TRBV6-2 or TRBV6-3 and TRBJ2-3, with 9 bases that match TRBD1. The germline CDR1 and CDR2 sequences are MNHEY and SVGEGT. The V and J ends lost 5 bases and 5 bases, in that order; junction bases with no gene match: 11. The CDR3 is made up of 16 amino acids. DNA of the CDR3: TGTGCCAGCAGTGCCACCGACAGGGGGGCTTTAGATACGCAGTATTTT. It translates to CASSATDRGALDTQYF.